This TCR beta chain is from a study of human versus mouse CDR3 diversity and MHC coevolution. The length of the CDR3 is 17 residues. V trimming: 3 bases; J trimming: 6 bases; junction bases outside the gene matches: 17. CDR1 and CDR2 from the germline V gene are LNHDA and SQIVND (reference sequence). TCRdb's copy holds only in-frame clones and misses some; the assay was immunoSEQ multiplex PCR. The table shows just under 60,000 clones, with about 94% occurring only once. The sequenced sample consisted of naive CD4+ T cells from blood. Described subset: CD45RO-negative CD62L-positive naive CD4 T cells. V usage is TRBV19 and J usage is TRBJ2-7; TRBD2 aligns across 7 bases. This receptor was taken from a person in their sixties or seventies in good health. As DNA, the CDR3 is TGTGCCAGTAGTATCTCTAGCCTCCGGACTAGTAAGGGCGAGCAGTACTTC. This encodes CASSISSLRTSKGEQYF.